One TCR beta chain is described in this entry. What it binds is not known. One end of the junction fails to match germline, which may point to a read error. The sample is drawn from a study of cytomegalovirus exposure and HLA in healthy donors. Study results and caveats: In a later analysis, HLA-associated TCR beta chains were more clonally expanded than equally common others. The authors later linked a missense DCLRE1C variant to TCR beta V- and J-gene trimming. The authors later found TCR association rates varying by HLA locus, with DRB1 most and HLA-C fewest.

Primers: 60 Vbeta forward and 13 Jbeta reverse. The table came from immunoSEQ multiplex PCR; TCRdb's copy has only in-frame clones and leaves some out. This sample has roughly 90,000 clones, with more than 70% found just once. Germline V CDR1 and CDR2: SEHNR, FQNEAQ (reference sequence). This CDR3 is 16 amino acids long. Donors likely had unrecorded immune exposures despite being nominally healthy when sampled. This chain links TRBV7-9 with TRBJ2-3, with D perhaps TRBD1 (6 bases). This clonotype was obtained from a man between 18 and 29 years old in good health and CMV-seronegative. Sequenced material: PBMCs. CDR3 sequence: CSSSLNRAEGTDTQYF. CDR3 sequence (DNA): TGTTCCAGCAGCTTGAACAGGGCTGAGGGCACAGATACGCAGTATTTT.